The 10 T cell receptor beta chains below all came from one sample that was sequenced in a study of cytomegalovirus exposure and HLA in healthy donors. Use of 60 Vbeta and 13 Jbeta primers characterized the PCR. Profiled with immunoSEQ multiplex PCR; TCRdb holds only in-frame clones, not every one. The data contain 150,000 to 180,000 clones, approximately 77% of them singletons. Source material: PBMCs. The origin of the receptors is a man in his late teens or twenties in good health and CMV-seronegative.

This sequence joins TRBV6-5 and TRBJ1-1, with D possibly matching TRBD1 (5 bases). CDR3 size: 14 residues. Trimming left V 6 bases short and J 4 bases short, with 15 bases between. Looked up from germline, CDR1 is MNHEY and CDR2 is SVGAGI. CDR3 nucleotides: TGTGCCAGCAGACGCGCGGGGGTTGTCACTGAAGCTTTCTTT. Translation: CASRRAGVVTEAFF.

Only one count was recorded for this clone. This chain connects TRBV2 to TRBJ2-3; 8 positions match TRBD1. Germline V lookup: CDR1 SNHLY, CDR2 FYNNEI. This CDR3 has 18 residues. With 4 bases clipped from V and 3 bases from J, the junction kept 15 bases outside the gene matches. The CDR3 sequence: CASSGRAWAGGVTDTQYF. The DNA for the CDR3 is TGTGCCAGCAGTGGGAGGGCTTGGGCAGGGGGCGTAACAGATACGCAGTATTTT.

The chain is built from TRBV5-4 and TRBJ1-1, with D unclear. This CDR3 region has 14 residues. Deletions cut 3 bases from V and 2 bases from J, with 11 bases between. Germline lookup yields CDR1 SGHNT and CDR2 YYREEE (reference sequence). This chain's CDR3 is CASSSTPINTEAFF. The CDR3 DNA reads TGTGCCAGCAGCTCGACACCTATCAACACTGAAGCTTTCTTT.

The rearrangement links TRBV6-5 to TRBJ1-1; TRBD1 matches at 9 bases. The CDR3 totals 14 residues. Germline CDR1 reads MNHEY; CDR2 reads SVGAGI. The junction had 6 bases not matched to a gene; V was cut back by 4 bases and J by 6 bases. CDR3 DNA: TGTGCCAGCAGTTCGGACAGGGGCAAGGCTGAAGCTTTCTTT. It codes for CASSSDRGKAEAFF.

This clone was counted only a few times. V is TRBV7-9 and J is TRBJ2-3; no clear D gene. This CDR3 is 14 amino acids long. The germline CDR1 and CDR2 sequences are SEHNR and FQNEAQ (reference sequence). Trimming removed 1 base at V and 1 base at J, with 6 bases between. In nucleotides, the CDR3 is TGTGCCAGCAGCTTAGGCCGGGGCACAGATACGCAGTATTTT. This translates into CASSLGRGTDTQYF.

The V and J genes are TRBV5-7 and TRBJ1-5; 8 bases are shared with TRBD1. TRBV5-7 is marked as an open reading frame, function uncertain. This CDR3 spans 12 amino acids. Trimming took 9 bases from V and 7 from J; bases not matched to a gene: 6. Here the CDR3 reads CATPGGQQPQHF. In nucleotides, the CDR3 is TGTGCCACGCCAGGGGGCCAGCAGCCCCAGCATTTT.

This sequence joins TRBV5-1 and TRBJ2-2; 9 nucleotides align to TRBD2. The V gene's germline CDR1 is SGHRS and CDR2 YFSETQ. V shed 0 bases, J shed 1 base, and the junction held 1 base outside the gene matches. CDR3 length: 16 residues. This chain's CDR3 is CASSLALAGNTGELFF. The CDR3 DNA sequence: TGCGCCAGCAGCTTGGCACTAGCGGGGAACACCGGGGAGCTGTTTTTT.

This chain uses TRBV13 with TRBJ2-7, with 9 positions matching TRBD2. Germline lookup yields CDR1 PRHDT and CDR2 FYEKMQ (reference sequence). The CDR3 spans 18 residues. Trimming cost V 0 bases and J 4 bases; bases outside gene matches: 13. The CDR3: CASSLGPRPSGTQYEQYF. Here the CDR3 DNA reads TGTGCCAGCAGCTTAGGGCCCCGTCCTAGCGGGACCCAATACGAGCAGTACTTC.

The J gene is TRBJ2-7, the V gene TRBV6-8; D is ambiguous. CDR1 MNHGY and CDR2 SAAAGT come from the germline V gene. The CDR3 totals 13 residues. Trimming cost V 8 bases and J 4 bases, with 15 bases left between them. CDR3 bases: TGTGCCAGCCTAATCGTCGAGACATACGAGCAGTACTTC. Its protein is CASLIVETYEQYF.

DNA of the CDR3: TGTGCCAGCTCACGGACAGGCGGGGAAGAGACCCAGTACTTC. Its protein product is CASSRTGGEETQYF. The V call is TRBV18, the J call TRBJ2-5; D is perhaps TRBD1 (7 bases). This CDR3 comprises 14 residues. CDR1 is KGHSH and CDR2 is LQKENI in the germline V gene. Trimming took off 4 bases at V and 3 bases at J, with 12 bases between the two ends.